This T cell receptor beta chain was identified in a study of early T cells in non-severe SARS-CoV-2 infection. Study-level information: The input, bulk RNA from unsorted whole blood, was sequenced, and chains were unpaired.

The study, taken as a whole, reports: Database matching using VDJdb favored anti-spike CD8 responses, with private and CD4 specificities left missing.

Comment on this clonotype: The antigen is undetermined.

The CDR3 consists of 14 residues. Trimming removed 5 bases at V and 3 bases at J, with 14 bases between. The germline V gene encodes CDR1 MDHEN and CDR2 SYDVKM. Individual cDNA molecules were tagged with unique molecular identifiers. MiXCR, applied by TCRdb to the 5' RACE reads, yields one record per CDR3 protein. The sample contains nearly 95,000 distinct CDR3 sequences, approximately 17% of which appear only once. Sequenced here: whole blood, sampled at baseline. The sequence was obtained from an adult who was a healthcare worker with PCR-confirmed SARS-CoV-2 infection or an uninfected control (not recorded which). The chain recombines TRBV28 with TRBJ2-7, with D perhaps TRBD2 (5 bases). CDR3 amino acids: CASSPFGAGYEQYF. As DNA, the CDR3 is TGTGCCAGCAGTCCATTCGGCGCGGGCTACGAGCAGTACTTC.